A selection of T cell receptor beta chains follows, all from one sample in a study of blood T cell repertoires in COVID-19. Measured with immunoSEQ multiplex PCR; TCRdb has only the in-frame clones, and not every one. The repertoire holds roughly 160,000 clones, with approximately 90% as singletons. Sequencing was performed on peripheral blood. These receptors came from a woman aged 70 to 79 with COVID-19, enrolled during active disease. Each CDR3 is given with its conserved first and last residue. A D gene is named only where the DNA matches it firmly. A clone size is listed for some rows: how often the clone was seen (once, few, many), or a class if it is expanded.

J gene,V gene,D gene,clone size,CDR3 length,CDR3 DNA,CDR3 protein
TRBJ1-2,TRBV2,NA,NA,13,TGTGCCAGTTCACAGGGAAGTGACTATGGCTACACCTTC,CASSQGSDYGYTF
TRBJ1-6,TRBV3-1/TRBV3-2,NA,NA,16,TGTGCCAGCAGCCTCGGACAGAGCTCCTATAATTCACCCCTCCACTTT,CASSLGQSSYNSPLHF
TRBJ1-3,TRBV18,NA,NA,16,TGTGCCAGCTCACCCCCCGGACAGAACTCTGGAAACACCATATATTTT,CASSPPGQNSGNTIYF
TRBJ2-7,TRBV5-1,NA,few,14,TGCGCCAGCAGCTTGGGAACCTACTCCTACGAGCAGTACTTC,CASSLGTYSYEQYF
TRBJ2-2,TRBV27,NA,NA,12,TGTGCCAGCAGTTTCGGCACCGGGGAGCTGTTTTTT,CASSFGTGELFF
TRBJ1-5,TRBV18,NA,NA,15,TGTGCCAGCTCACCAGCAGGGCTCGGCAATCAGCCCCAGCATTTT,CASSPAGLGNQPQHF
TRBJ1-1,TRBV19,NA,NA,14,TGTGCCAGTAGTATTGCCACAGCGAACACTGAAGCTTTCTTT,CASSIATANTEAFF
TRBJ1-5,TRBV19,NA,NA,14,TGTGCCAGTAGTATCGGGAGGGGGGGTCAGCCCCAGCATTTT,CASSIGRGGQPQHF
TRBJ1-6,TRBV9,NA,NA,14,TGTGCCAGCAGCGCCCGGGACTTCAATTCACCCCTCCACTTT,CASSARDFNSPLHF
TRBJ1-6,TRBV27,NA,once,14,TGTGCCAGCAGTCGGTCTGCCTTTAATTCACCCCTCCACTTT,CASSRSAFNSPLHF
TRBJ2-7,TRBV19,NA,NA,16,TGTGCCAGTAGTATCCGACAGGCAGGTGGCTCCTACGAGCAGTACTTC,CASSIRQAGGSYEQYF
TRBJ2-7,TRBV18,TRBD1,NA,14,TGTGCCAGCTCATTGTCCGGGACAGAATACGAGCAGTACTTC,CASSLSGTEYEQYF
TRBJ2-3,TRBV9,NA,few,14,TGTGCCAGCAGCGTAGAAAGGGAGACAGATACGCAGTATTTT,CASSVERETDTQYF
TRBJ1-3,TRBV19,TRBD1,NA,14,TGTGCCAGTAGCCAGCCAGGGGGAGGAAACACCATATATTTT,CASSQPGGGNTIYF
TRBJ1-2,TRBV3-1/TRBV3-2,NA,NA,15,TGTGCCAGCAGCAAAGGGTTAGCCGGGGGCTATGGCTACACCTTC,CASSKGLAGGYGYTF
TRBJ2-7,TRBV10-3,TRBD1,NA,13,TGTGCCATCACTATGGGGACAGGGGCCGAGCAGTACTTC,CAITMGTGAEQYF
TRBJ2-2,TRBV18,TRBD2,once,17,TGTGCCAGCTCACCGCTAGCGGTACCCGCGAACACCGGGGAGCTGTTTTTT,CASSPLAVPANTGELFF
TRBJ2-5,TRBV2,TRBD1,NA,15,TGTGCCAGCAGTCAGACAGGGGCCAGAGGGGAGACCCAGTACTTC,CASSQTGARGETQYF
TRBJ2-2,TRBV19,NA,NA,15,TGTGCCAGTAATATGGGGGGGCCGGGCACCGGGGAGCTGTTTTTT,CASNMGGPGTGELFF
TRBJ1-2,TRBV5-5,NA,NA,16,TGTGCCAGCAGCCCCGGGACTGTGCAGGCTGCTGCGGGCTACACCTTC,CASSPGTVQAAAGYTF
TRBJ1-6,TRBV3-1/TRBV3-2,NA,NA,12,TGTGCCAGCAGTCGCAGGGATTCACCCCTCCACTTT,CASSRRDSPLHF
TRBJ1-3,TRBV18,NA,NA,13,TGTGCCAGCTCACCAAGTCTGGAGAACACCATATATTTT,CASSPSLENTIYF
TRBJ2-3,TRBV6-1,NA,NA,11,TGTGCCAGCAGTGAAAGCCATACGCAGTATTTT,CASSESHTQYF
TRBJ1-1,TRBV7-2,TRBD1,NA,14,TGTGCCAGCAGCTTGGGACAGGCGAACACTGAAGCTTTCTTT,CASSLGQANTEAFF
TRBJ2-1,TRBV7-9,TRBD2,NA,14,TGTGCCAGCAGCTTAGCCGCGGGGGGTAATGAGCAGTTCTTC,CASSLAAGGNEQFF
TRBJ2-7,TRBV10-3,NA,NA,13,TGTGCCATCAGTGAGTACAGGGATGGCGAGCAGTACTTC,CAISEYRDGEQYF
TRBJ2-1,TRBV3-1/TRBV3-2,NA,NA,15,TGTGCCAGCAGCCACCATGACGGGACCTACAATGAGCAGTTCTTC,CASSHHDGTYNEQFF
TRBJ2-5,TRBV28,TRBD2,NA,16,TGTGCCAGCAGGGGGACGACTAGCGGGGGGGCGGAGACCCAGTACTTC,CASRGTTSGGAETQYF